A selection of T cell receptor beta chains follows, all from one sample in a study of cytomegalovirus exposure and HLA in healthy donors. The protocol was immunoSEQ multiplex PCR, while the TCRdb copy is restricted to in-frame clones and leaves out a portion. The table lists 35,000 to 40,000 clones, 53% of them singletons. Sequenced input: PBMCs. The origin of the receptors is a woman aged 40 to 55 in good health and CMV-seropositive. The CDR3 runs from the conserved cysteine through the conserved F or W. D genes are given only for firm matches. Size values are once, few and many counts, or a class for expanded clones, and some rows have none.

-,TRBV4-3,TRBJ1-3,-,TGCGCCAGCAGCCAAGACCCACCCGTTAGCTCTGGAAACACCATATATTTT,CASSQDPPVSSGNTIYF
-,TRBV28,TRBJ1-2,TRBD1,TGTGCCGGACAGGGTGTTGACGGCTACACCTTC,CAGQGVDGYTF
-,TRBV5-4,TRBJ2-5,TRBD2,TGTGCCAGCAGCCGGACTAGCGGGGGGGACCAAGAGACCCAGTACTTC,CASSRTSGGDQETQYF
-,TRBV28,TRBJ2-3,TRBD1,TGTGCCAGCAGCCGGTCACCCGGGACAGGGTTCGAGGTCCCGTATTTT,CASSRSPGTGFEVPYF
few,TRBV19,TRBJ1-6,TRBD1,TGTGCCAGTAGCCTTCGTGTCCCGGGACAGGGGAGCTCCTATAATTCACCCCTCCACTTT,CASSLRVPGQGSSYNSPLHF
-,TRBV7-2,TRBJ2-5,TRBD2,TGTGCCAGCAGCCCTGGGACTAGTGGGGGCTGGTCCCAGTACTTC,CASSPGTSGGWSQYF
-,TRBV6-1,TRBJ2-2,TRBD2,TGTGCCATCGGGGGGGCCTGGAGTGCCACCGGGGAGCTGTTTTTT,CAIGGAWSATGELFF
-,TRBV30,TRBJ2-5,TRBD1,TGTGCCTGGACAGGGGGCATGGAGACCCAGTACTTC,CAWTGGMETQYF
-,TRBV7-2,TRBJ2-7,TRBD2,TGTGCCAGCAGACTAGCGGGGGGCGTCTCCTACGAGCAGTACTTC,CASRLAGGVSYEQYF
-,TRBV12-5,TRBJ1-3,TRBD1,TGTGCTAGTGGTTTGACGACAGGGGCCCACATATATTTT,CASGLTTGAHIYF
few,TRBV10-1,TRBJ1-1,TRBD1,TGCGCCAGCAGGGGGACAGGGGAGGACACTGAAGCTTTCTTT,CASRGTGEDTEAFF
-,TRBV18,TRBJ2-3,-,TGTGCCAGCTCCACCCCCACCCCCCACAGGACAGATACGCAGTATTTT,CASSTPTPHRTDTQYF
-,TRBV5-1,TRBJ1-1,TRBD1,TGCGCCAGCAGCTTGGGACAGGGAGGCACTGAAGCTTTCTTT,CASSLGQGGTEAFF
-,TRBV16,TRBJ1-5,-,TGTGCCAGCAGCCAACTACAGAATCAGCCCCAGCATTTT,CASSQLQNQPQHF
few,TRBV5-1,TRBJ2-5,TRBD1,TGCGCCAGCAGCTTTACAGGGGGTTCTGAGACCCAGTACTTC,CASSFTGGSETQYF
few,TRBV19,TRBJ2-7,TRBD2,TGTGCCAGTAGTCCCGGTCCTCGGGTGGGAGGGAGGAGGTCCTACGAGCAGTACTTC,CASSPGPRVGGRRSYEQYF
-,TRBV7-2,TRBJ1-6,-,TGTGCCAGCCGACTCGTCCTTGAGTCACCCCTCCACTTT,CASRLVLESPLHF
few,TRBV4-3,TRBJ2-1,TRBD2,TGCGCCAGCAGCCAAGAGTGGCTAGCGGGGTACAATGAGCAGTTCTTC,CASSQEWLAGYNEQFF
-,TRBV4-1,TRBJ2-7,TRBD2,TGCGCCAGCAGCCAGGTTACTAGCGGGGGGGCATACGAGCAGTACTTC,CASSQVTSGGAYEQYF